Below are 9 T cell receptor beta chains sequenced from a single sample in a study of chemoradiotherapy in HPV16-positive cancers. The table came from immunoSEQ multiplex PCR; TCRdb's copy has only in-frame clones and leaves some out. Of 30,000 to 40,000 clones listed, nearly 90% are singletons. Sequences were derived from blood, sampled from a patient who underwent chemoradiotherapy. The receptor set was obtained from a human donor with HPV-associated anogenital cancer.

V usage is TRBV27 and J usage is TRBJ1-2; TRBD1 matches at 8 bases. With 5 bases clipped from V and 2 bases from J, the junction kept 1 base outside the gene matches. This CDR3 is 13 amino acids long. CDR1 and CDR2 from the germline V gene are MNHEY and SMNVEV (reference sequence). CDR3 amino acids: CASSNRGNYGYTF. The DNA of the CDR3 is TGTGCCAGCAGTAACAGGGGGAACTATGGCTACACCTTC.

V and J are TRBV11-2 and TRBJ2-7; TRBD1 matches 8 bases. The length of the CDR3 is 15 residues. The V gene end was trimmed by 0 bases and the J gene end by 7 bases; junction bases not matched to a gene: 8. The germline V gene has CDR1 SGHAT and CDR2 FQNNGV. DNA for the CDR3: TGTGCCAGCAGCTTAGATTGGCAGGGGGCGCGGGAGCAGTACTTC. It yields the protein CASSLDWQGAREQYF.

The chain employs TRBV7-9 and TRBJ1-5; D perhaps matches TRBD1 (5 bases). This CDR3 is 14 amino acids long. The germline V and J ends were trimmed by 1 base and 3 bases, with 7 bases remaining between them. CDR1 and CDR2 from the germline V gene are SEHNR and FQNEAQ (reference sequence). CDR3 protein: CASSLGQPNQPQHF. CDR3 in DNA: TGTGCCAGCAGCTTAGGACAGCCCAATCAGCCCCAGCATTTT.

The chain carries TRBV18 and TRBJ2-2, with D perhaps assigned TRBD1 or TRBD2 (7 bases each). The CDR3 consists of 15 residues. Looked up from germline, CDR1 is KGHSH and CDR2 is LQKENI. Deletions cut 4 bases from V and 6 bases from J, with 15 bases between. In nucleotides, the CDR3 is TGTGCCAGCTCACTACAGACAGGGAGGGCCGGGGAGCTGTTTTTT. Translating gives CASSLQTGRAGELFF.

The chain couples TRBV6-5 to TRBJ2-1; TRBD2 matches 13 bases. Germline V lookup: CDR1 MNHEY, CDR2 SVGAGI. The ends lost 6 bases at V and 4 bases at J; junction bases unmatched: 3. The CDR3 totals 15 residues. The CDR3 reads CASRGTSGVYNEQFF. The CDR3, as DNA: TGTGCCAGCAGGGGGACTAGCGGGGTTTACAATGAGCAGTTCTTC.

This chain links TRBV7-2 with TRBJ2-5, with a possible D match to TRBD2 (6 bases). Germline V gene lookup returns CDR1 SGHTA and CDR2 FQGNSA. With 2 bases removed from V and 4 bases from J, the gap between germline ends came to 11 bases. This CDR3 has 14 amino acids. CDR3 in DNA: TGTGCCAGCAGCTTAAATCAGGGACTAGAGACCCAGTACTTC. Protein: CASSLNQGLETQYF.

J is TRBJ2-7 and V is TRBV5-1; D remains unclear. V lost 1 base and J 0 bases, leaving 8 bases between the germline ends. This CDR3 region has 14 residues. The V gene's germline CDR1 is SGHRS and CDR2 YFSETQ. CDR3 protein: CASSLSLSSYEQYF. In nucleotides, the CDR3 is TGCGCCAGCAGCTTGTCCCTGAGCTCCTACGAGCAGTACTTC.

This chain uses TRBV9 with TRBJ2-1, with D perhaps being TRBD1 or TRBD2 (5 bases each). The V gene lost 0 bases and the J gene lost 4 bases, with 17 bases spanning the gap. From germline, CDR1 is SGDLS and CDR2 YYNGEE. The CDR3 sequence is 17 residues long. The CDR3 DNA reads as TGTGCCAGCAGCGTAGGGGGGAGAGGTGGAGGATACAATGAGCAGTTCTTC. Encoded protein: CASSVGGRGGGYNEQFF. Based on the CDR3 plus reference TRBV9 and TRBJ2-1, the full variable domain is DSGVTQTPKHLITATGQRVTLRCSPRSGDLSVYWYQQSLDQGLQFLIQYYNGEERAKGNILERFSAQQFPDLHSELNLSSLELGDSALYFCASSVGGRGGGYNEQFFGPGTRLTVL.

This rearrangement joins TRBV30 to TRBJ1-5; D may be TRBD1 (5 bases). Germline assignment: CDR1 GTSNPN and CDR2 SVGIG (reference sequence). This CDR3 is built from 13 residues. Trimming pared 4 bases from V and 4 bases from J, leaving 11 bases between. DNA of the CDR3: TGTGCCTGGACTCCGGGGGTAAATCAGCCCCAGCATTTT. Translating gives CAWTPGVNQPQHF.